These 26 T cell receptor beta chains came from one sample sequenced in a study of shared clonotypes between healthy human individuals. Method: immunoSEQ multiplex PCR; TCRdb's copy keeps in-frame clones and lacks some. The data hold 400,000 to 500,000 clones, with about 82% observed a single time. Material: PBMCs. These receptor sequences come from a woman between 40 and 50 years old in good health. Some clones in this sample may be carry-over from other donors' samples.

This clone was found a few times. The chain links TRBV5-4 to TRBJ2-5, with D perhaps being TRBD1 or TRBD2 (5 bases each). Germline V gene lookup returns CDR1 SGHNT and CDR2 YYREEE (reference sequence). This CDR3 is built from 13 residues. With 4 bases removed from V and 5 bases from J, the gap between germline ends came to 12 bases. The CDR3 region has the DNA TGTGCCAGCAGCCGGGACGTCGCGGAGACCCAGTACTTC. This sequence encodes CASSRDVAETQYF.

The chain employs TRBV18 and TRBJ1-4, with a tentative D call TRBD1 (5 bases). Germline V lookup: CDR1 KGHSH, CDR2 LQKENI. The CDR3 sequence is 13 residues long. V lost 11 bases, J lost 8 bases, and 18 bases lay in between. Here the CDR3 reads CAECGRVGEKLFF. In DNA, the CDR3 is TGTGCCGAATGCGGCAGGGTGGGGGAAAAACTGTTTTTT.

This chain joins TRBV11-2 and TRBJ2-5, with TRBD1 identical over 9 bases. The V segment lost 5 bases and the J segment 2 bases; nucleotides outside the gene matches: 6. The CDR3 is made up of 15 amino acids. Germline V gene sequence: CDR1 SGHAT, CDR2 FQNNGV. The CDR3 DNA sequence: TGTGCCAGCAGCCCCGGGACAGGGCGGCAAGAGACCCAGTACTTC. This sequence encodes CASSPGTGRQETQYF.

This chain connects TRBV5-8 to TRBJ1-4; weak D call: TRBD1 (5 bases). Germline V gives CDR1 SGHTS, CDR2 YDEGEE. V dropped 0 bases and J dropped 4 bases, with 10 bases sitting between them. The CDR3 has 15 amino acids. CDR3 in DNA: TGTGCCAGCAGCTTGGAGGGGTCGGATAATGAAAAACTGTTTTTT. Translated, it gives CASSLEGSDNEKLFF. The complete variable domain, with remaining parts taken from reference TRBV5-8 and TRBJ1-4, reads EAGVTQSPTHLIKTRGQQATLRCSPISGHTSVYWYQQALGLGLQFLLWYDEGEERNRGNFPPRFSGRQFPNYSSELNVNALELEDSALYLCASSLEGSDNEKLFFGSGTQLSVL.

CDR3 in amino acids: CASSLRYRAYVSHEQFF. The CDR3 DNA is TGCGCCAGCAGCTTGCGATACAGGGCCTATGTGTCTCATGAGCAGTTCTTC. The rearrangement joins TRBV5-1 to TRBJ2-1, with D maybe TRBD1 (6 bases). Between the trimmed V and J ends, which lost 1 base and 8 bases, there was a span of 22 bases. Germline V lookup: CDR1 SGHRS, CDR2 YFSETQ. The CDR3 sequence is 17 residues long.

The gene calls are TRBV6-1 and TRBJ1-2; D is possibly TRBD1 (5 bases). Trimming took off 3 bases at V and 8 bases at J, with 13 bases between the two ends. The CDR3 is 13 residues long. Per the germline V gene, CDR1 is MNHNS and CDR2 is SASEGT. The CDR3 DNA reads TGTGCCAGCAGTGAGGGCAGGGTCTTAGGCTACACCTTC. Amino acid sequence: CASSEGRVLGYTF.

The chain joins TRBV9 to TRBJ1-2, with unresolved D. Germline-derived CDR1 and CDR2 are SGDLS and YYNGEE. This CDR3 is 15 amino acids long. Trimming removed 1 base from V and 0 bases from J, with 10 bases in between. In nucleotides, the CDR3 is TGTGCCAGCAGCGTAAATGGTGGGGCTAACTATGGCTACACCTTC. As protein: CASSVNGGANYGYTF.

This clone was counted a few times. The rearrangement uses TRBV28 and TRBJ1-2, with D unresolved. Germline V CDR1 and CDR2: MDHEN, SYDVKM. V was cut by 6 bases and J by 4 bases, with 9 bases left in between. CDR3 length equals 12 residues. The CDR3 spells CASRSDPYGYTF. CDR3 sequence (DNA): TGTGCCAGCAGATCTGACCCCTATGGCTACACCTTC.

The chain recombines TRBV29-1 with TRBJ2-5; TRBD1 agrees at 9 bases. The CDR3 sequence is 14 residues long. Germline-derived CDR1 and CDR2 are SQVTM and ANQGSEA. The junction had 11 bases not matched to a gene; V was cut back by 6 bases and J by 6 bases. The CDR3 spells CSVARDREVKTQYF. The CDR3 DNA is TGCAGCGTAGCCCGGGACAGGGAGGTCAAGACCCAGTACTTC.

Points on this clone: A much larger clone differs from this one at a single base, so this may be a read error. The chain joins TRBV2 to TRBJ1-2, with 8 bases that match TRBD1. From germline, CDR1 is SNHLY and CDR2 FYNNEI. Losses at the gene ends were 4 bases for V and 8 bases for J; bases not matched to a gene: 15. The CDR3 length is 16 residues. The CDR3 loop is CASSGTAPGGARGYTF. The CDR3 nucleotides are TGTGCCAGCAGTGGGACGGCCCCAGGGGGCGCCAGAGGCTACACCTTC.

This clone was seen a single time. The V gene is TRBV10-1, the J gene TRBJ1-1; D might be TRBD1 (6 bases). The germline V gene encodes CDR1 WNHNN and CDR2 SYGVQD (reference sequence). V was shortened by 0 bases and J by 4 bases, with 15 bases between the two germline ends. This CDR3 has 16 amino acids. This CDR3 is CASSESAGALATEAFF. CDR3 nucleotide sequence: TGCGCCAGCAGTGAGTCCGCGGGGGCTCTGGCCACTGAAGCTTTCTTT.

V and J are TRBV7-9 and TRBJ1-4, with 7 bases matching TRBD1. The CDR3 runs 16 residues. CDR1 and CDR2 from the germline V gene are SEHNR and FQNEAQ (reference sequence). After removal of 7 bases from V and 6 bases from J, the junction contained 14 bases not matched to a gene. The DNA for the CDR3 is TGTGCCAGCACCCTAGGGGGTGTCAGGGGGGATGAAAAACTGTTTTTT. Translating gives CASTLGGVRGDEKLFF.

This clone counts as large. Other DNA sequences from this sample encode an identical CDR3 as well. In DNA, the CDR3 is TGTGCCAGCAGCGGACAGCACTCCCAGTATTTT. Translation gives CASSGQHSQYF. The chain has TRBV28 and TRBJ2-3, with D possibly TRBD1 on 6 matching bases. V was pared by 6 bases and J by 12 bases, with 13 bases between. The CDR3 sequence is 11 residues long. The germline V gene encodes CDR1 MDHEN and CDR2 SYDVKM.

The chain employs TRBV15 and TRBJ2-1; TRBD2 might be the D (5 bases). Trimming stripped 3 bases from V and 0 bases from J, with 15 bases between. The germline V gene has CDR1 LNHNV and CDR2 YYDKDF (reference sequence). The CDR3 is 17 residues long. The DNA for the CDR3 is TGTGCCACCAGCAGGAGACTACCCAAGAGCTCCTACAATGAGCAGTTCTTC. Its protein product is CATSRRLPKSSYNEQFF.

This clone has more than one count but fewer than ten. This chain uses TRBV19 with TRBJ2-7; D is possibly TRBD1 (5 bases). CDR3 length equals 14 residues. The V gene lost 3 bases and the J gene lost 1 base, with 10 bases spanning the gap. Germline loops: CDR1 LNHDA, CDR2 SQIVND (reference sequence). In DNA form, the CDR3 reads TGTGCCAGTAGTATGAGCAGGGAATCCTACGAGCAGTACTTC. The encoded protein is CASSMSRESYEQYF. Variable domain in full (rest from reference TRBV19 and TRBJ2-7): DGGITQSPKYLFRKEGQNVTLSCEQNLNHDAMYWYRQDPGQGLRLIYYSQIVNDFQKGDIAEGYSVSREKKESFPLTVTSAQKNPTAFYLCASSMSRESYEQYFGPGTRLTVT.

The V gene is TRBV30, the J gene TRBJ1-3; D is undetermined. The germline V and J ends were trimmed by 3 bases and 0 bases, with 9 bases remaining between them. Germline lookup yields CDR1 GTSNPN and CDR2 SVGIG (reference sequence). The CDR3 length is 14 residues. As DNA, the CDR3 is TGTGCCTGGAGCATCCGGGGCTCTGGAAACACCATATATTTT. Its translation: CAWSIRGSGNTIYF.

The chain couples TRBV5-1 to TRBJ2-3; TRBD1 is a possible D gene (5 bases). Germline V gene sequence: CDR1 SGHRS, CDR2 YFSETQ. The CDR3 sequence is 15 residues long. V was trimmed by 4 bases and J by 2 bases, leaving 14 bases between them. CDR3 bases: TGCGCCAGCAGCCCCTTAGCAGGGATCACAGATACGCAGTATTTT. Protein: CASSPLAGITDTQYF.

The V call is TRBV5-1, the J call TRBJ1-2; D gene ambiguous. The CDR3 sequence is 15 residues long. The ends were cut back, 4 bases at V and 3 bases at J, with 16 bases in the middle. Germline V gives CDR1 SGHRS, CDR2 YFSETQ. The CDR3 here is CASSADTSADYGYTF. In nucleotides, the CDR3 is TGCGCCAGCAGCGCAGACACCTCAGCGGACTATGGCTACACCTTC.

The rearrangement uses TRBV28 and TRBJ2-7, with D possibly being TRBD2 (6 bases). V was pared by 6 bases and J by 2 bases, with 14 bases between. CDR1 and CDR2 (germline): MDHEN, SYDVKM. CDR3 length: 14 residues. CDR3 residues: CASRGGIGPYEQYF. CDR3 DNA: TGTGCCAGCAGGGGGGGAATAGGACCCTACGAGCAGTACTTC.

The V call is TRBV5-1, the J call TRBJ2-1; TRBD2 might be the D (5 bases). Trimming removed 1 base from V and 9 bases from J, with 14 bases in between. From germline, CDR1 is SGHRS and CDR2 YFSETQ. This CDR3 contains 14 residues. In DNA, the CDR3 is TGCGCCAGCAGCTTGAGGACCCCCCGGGGTGAGCAGTTCTTC. Translation gives CASSLRTPRGEQFF.

The chain uses TRBV28 and TRBJ2-5, with a weak D call TRBD2 (6 bases). The CDR3 sequence is 13 residues long. Trimming stripped 3 bases from V and 11 bases from J, with 16 bases between. The germline V gene has CDR1 MDHEN and CDR2 SYDVKM. CDR3 in DNA: TGTGCCAGCAGTTTCGAGGGTTCGGGGGAGCAGTACTTC. Protein: CASSFEGSGEQYF.

The chain is built from TRBV5-1 and TRBJ1-1, with D possibly TRBD1 on 5 matching bases. V dropped 2 bases and J dropped 5 bases, with 13 bases sitting between them. Germline values: CDR1 SGHRS, CDR2 YFSETQ. The CDR3 has 14 amino acids. The CDR3 bases are TGCGCCAGCAGCTTAGGGACCCCCCGAACTGAAGCTTTCTTT. It is translated as CASSLGTPRTEAFF.

The chain employs TRBV6-5 and TRBJ2-7; 7 bases map to TRBD1. Germline CDR1 MNHEY, CDR2 SVGAGI. The CDR3 length is 14 residues. The J segment lost 2 bases and the V segment lost 6 bases, leaving 7 bases of the junction unmatched. The CDR3 nucleotides are TGTGCCAGCAGGCTCGGACAGGAGCCCTACGAGCAGTACTTC. Translating it yields CASRLGQEPYEQYF.

This chain joins TRBV5-4 and TRBJ2-7, with a tentative D call TRBD1 (6 bases). Germline values: CDR1 SGHNT, CDR2 YYREEE (reference sequence). The CDR3 totals 17 residues. V was clipped by 4 bases and J by 3 bases, with 23 bases between them. CDR3 amino acids: CASSTNPLGGSVYEQYF. CDR3 in DNA: TGTGCCAGCAGCACTAATCCCCTAGGGGGTTCGGTCTACGAGCAGTACTTC.

This rearrangement joins TRBV4-1 to TRBJ2-1; TRBD2 matches at 7 bases. Looked up from germline, CDR1 is MGHRA and CDR2 is YSYEKL. This CDR3 region has 18 residues. Trimming took 0 bases from V and 1 from J; bases not matched to a gene: 9. This chain's CDR3 is CASSQEGRGSGSYNEQFF. In DNA form, the CDR3 reads TGCGCCAGCAGCCAAGAGGGGCGCGGGAGTGGGTCCTACAATGAGCAGTTCTTC.

The chain uses TRBV7-9 and TRBJ2-3, with TRBD2 matching 13 bases. Germline CDR1 and CDR2: SEHNR and FQNEAQ (reference sequence). The CDR3 consists of 17 residues. The junction had 5 bases not matched to a gene; V was cut back by 5 bases and J by 0 bases. CDR3 bases: TGTGCCAGCAGCCAGGGACTAGCGGGACGAAGCACAGATACGCAGTATTTT. It yields the protein CASSQGLAGRSTDTQYF. The whole variable domain, filled in from reference TRBV7-9 and TRBJ2-3, reads DTGVSQNPRHKITKRGQNVTFRCDPISEHNRLYWYRQTLGQGPEFLTYFQNEAQLEKSRLLSDRFSAERPKGSFSTLEIQRTEQGDSAMYLCASSQGLAGRSTDTQYFGPGTRLTVL.